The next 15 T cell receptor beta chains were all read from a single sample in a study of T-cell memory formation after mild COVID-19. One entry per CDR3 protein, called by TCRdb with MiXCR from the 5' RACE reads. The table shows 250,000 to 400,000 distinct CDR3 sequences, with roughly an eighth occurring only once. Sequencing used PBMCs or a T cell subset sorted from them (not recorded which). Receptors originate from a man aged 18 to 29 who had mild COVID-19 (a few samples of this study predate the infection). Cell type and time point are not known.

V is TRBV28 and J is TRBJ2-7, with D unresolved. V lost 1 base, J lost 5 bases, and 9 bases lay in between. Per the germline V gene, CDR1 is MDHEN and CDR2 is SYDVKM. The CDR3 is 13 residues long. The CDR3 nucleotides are TGTGCCAGCAGTTTATCCGGGTCCCACGAGCAGTACGTC. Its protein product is CASSLSGSHEQYV.

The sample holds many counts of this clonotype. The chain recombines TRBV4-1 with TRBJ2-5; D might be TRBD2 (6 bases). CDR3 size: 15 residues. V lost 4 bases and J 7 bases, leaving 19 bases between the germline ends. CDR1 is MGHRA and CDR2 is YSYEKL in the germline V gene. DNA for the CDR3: TGCGCCAGCAGCCGAGTCTGGGGGGTTCGAGGGACCCAGTACTTC. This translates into CASSRVWGVRGTQYF.

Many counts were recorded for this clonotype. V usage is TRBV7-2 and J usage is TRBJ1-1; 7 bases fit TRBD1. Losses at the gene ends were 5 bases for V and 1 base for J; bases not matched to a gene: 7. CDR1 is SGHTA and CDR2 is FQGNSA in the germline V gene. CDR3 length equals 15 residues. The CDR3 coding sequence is TGTGCCAGCAGCCCCCTGACAGGGAGGAACACTGAAGCTTTCTTT. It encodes CASSPLTGRNTEAFF. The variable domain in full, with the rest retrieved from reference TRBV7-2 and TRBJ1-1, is GAGVSQSPSNKVTEKGKDVELRCDPISGHTALYWYRQSLGQGLEFLIYFQGNSAPDKSGLPSDRFSAERTGGSVSTLTIQRTQQEDSAVYLCASSPLTGRNTEAFFGQGTRLTVV.

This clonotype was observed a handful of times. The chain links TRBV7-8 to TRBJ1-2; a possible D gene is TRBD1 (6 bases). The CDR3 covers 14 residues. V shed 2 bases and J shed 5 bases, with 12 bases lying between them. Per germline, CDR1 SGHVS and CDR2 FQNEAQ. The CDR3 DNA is TGTGCCAGCAGCTTAAGGGGGGAGAAATATGGCTACACCTTC. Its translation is CASSLRGEKYGYTF.

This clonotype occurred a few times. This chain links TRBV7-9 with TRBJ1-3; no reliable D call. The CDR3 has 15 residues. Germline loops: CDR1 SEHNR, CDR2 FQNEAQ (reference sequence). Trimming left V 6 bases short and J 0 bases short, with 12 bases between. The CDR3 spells CASSSEQISGNTIYF. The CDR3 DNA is TGTGCCAGCAGTTCCGAACAGATCTCTGGAAACACCATATATTTT.

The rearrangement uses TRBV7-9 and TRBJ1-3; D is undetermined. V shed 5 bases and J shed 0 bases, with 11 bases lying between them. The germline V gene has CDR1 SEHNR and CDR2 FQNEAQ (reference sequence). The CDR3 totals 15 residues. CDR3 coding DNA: TGTGCCAGCAGCCCTCGTGGTAGCTCTGGAAACACCATATATTTT. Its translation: CASSPRGSSGNTIYF. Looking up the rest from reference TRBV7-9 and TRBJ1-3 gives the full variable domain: DTGVSQNPRHKITKRGQNVTFRCDPISEHNRLYWYRQTLGQGPEFLTYFQNEAQLEKSRLLSDRFSAERPKGSFSTLEIQRTEQGDSAMYLCASSPRGSSGNTIYFGEGSWLTVV.

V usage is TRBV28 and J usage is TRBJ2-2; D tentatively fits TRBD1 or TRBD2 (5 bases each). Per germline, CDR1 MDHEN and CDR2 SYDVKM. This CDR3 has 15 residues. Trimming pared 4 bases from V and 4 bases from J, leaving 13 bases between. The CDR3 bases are TGTGCCAGCAGTTCTCCGGGACGAGGCACCGGGGAGCTGTTTTTT. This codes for CASSSPGRGTGELFF. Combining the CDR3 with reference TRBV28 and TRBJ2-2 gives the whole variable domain DVKVTQSSRYLVKRTGEKVFLECVQDMDHENMFWYRQDPGLGLRLIYFSYDVKMKEKGDIPEGYSVSREKKERFSLILESASTNQTSMYLCASSSPGRGTGELFFGEGSRLTVL.

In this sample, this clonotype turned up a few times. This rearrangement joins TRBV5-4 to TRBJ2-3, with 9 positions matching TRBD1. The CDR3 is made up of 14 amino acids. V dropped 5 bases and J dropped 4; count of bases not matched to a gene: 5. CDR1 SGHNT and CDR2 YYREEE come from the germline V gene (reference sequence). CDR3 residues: CASRRDRESDTQYF. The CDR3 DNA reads TGTGCCAGCAGGCGGGACAGGGAGTCAGATACGCAGTATTTT.

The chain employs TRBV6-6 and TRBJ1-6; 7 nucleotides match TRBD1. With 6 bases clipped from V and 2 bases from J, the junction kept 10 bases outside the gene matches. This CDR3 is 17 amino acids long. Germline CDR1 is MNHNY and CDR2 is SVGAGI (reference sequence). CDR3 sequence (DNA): TGTGCCAGCAGCCCTAAACAGGGGAGGGCCTATAATTCACCCCTCCACTTT. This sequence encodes CASSPKQGRAYNSPLHF.

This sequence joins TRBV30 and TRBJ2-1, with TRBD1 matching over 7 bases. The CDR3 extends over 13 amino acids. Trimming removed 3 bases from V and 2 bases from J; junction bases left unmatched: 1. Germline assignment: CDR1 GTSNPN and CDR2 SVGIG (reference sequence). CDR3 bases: TGTGCCTGGAGAGGGGGCCCCTACAATGAGCAGTTCTTC. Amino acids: CAWRGGPYNEQFF.

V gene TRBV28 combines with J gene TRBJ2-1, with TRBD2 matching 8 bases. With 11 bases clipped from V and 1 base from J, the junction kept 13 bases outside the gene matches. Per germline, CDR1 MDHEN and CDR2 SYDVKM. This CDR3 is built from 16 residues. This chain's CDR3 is CASSGYTSGSYNEQFF. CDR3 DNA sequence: TGTGCCTCATCGGGATATACTAGCGGATCCTACAATGAGCAGTTCTTC.

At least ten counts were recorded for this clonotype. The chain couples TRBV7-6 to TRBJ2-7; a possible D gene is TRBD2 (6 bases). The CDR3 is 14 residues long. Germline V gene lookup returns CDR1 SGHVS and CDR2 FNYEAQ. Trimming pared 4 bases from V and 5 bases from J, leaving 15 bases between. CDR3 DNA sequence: TGTGCCAGCAGCTCAGTTCGGGGGTACCACGAGCAGTACTTC. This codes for CASSSVRGYHEQYF.

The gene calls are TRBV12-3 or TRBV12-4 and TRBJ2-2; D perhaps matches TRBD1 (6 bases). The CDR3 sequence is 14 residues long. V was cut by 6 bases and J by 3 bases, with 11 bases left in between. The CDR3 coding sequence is TGTGCCAGCAGAACGGGACAAGACACCGGGGAGCTGTTTTTT. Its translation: CASRTGQDTGELFF.

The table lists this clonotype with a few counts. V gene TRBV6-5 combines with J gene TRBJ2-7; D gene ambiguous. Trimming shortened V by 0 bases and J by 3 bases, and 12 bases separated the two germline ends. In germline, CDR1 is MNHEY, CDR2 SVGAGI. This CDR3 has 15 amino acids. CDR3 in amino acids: CASSYSSGGSYEQYV. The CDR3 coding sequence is TGTGCCAGCAGTTACTCGAGTGGCGGAAGCTACGAGCAGTACGTC.

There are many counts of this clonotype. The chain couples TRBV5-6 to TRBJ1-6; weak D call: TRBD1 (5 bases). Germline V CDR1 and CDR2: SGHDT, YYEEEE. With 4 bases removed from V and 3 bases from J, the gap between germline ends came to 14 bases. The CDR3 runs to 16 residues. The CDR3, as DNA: TGTGCCAGCAGCCTCCTGGAGGGGTACTATAATTCACCCCTCCACTTT. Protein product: CASSLLEGYYNSPLHF. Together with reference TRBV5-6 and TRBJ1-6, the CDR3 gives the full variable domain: DAGVTQSPTHLIKTRGQQVTLRCSPKSGHDTVSWYQQALGQGPQFIFQYYEEEERQRGNFPDRFSGHQFPNYSSELNVNALLLGDSALYLCASSLLEGYYNSPLHFGNGTRLTVT.